Below, 25 T cell receptor beta chains from the same sample are listed, as sequenced in a study of cytomegalovirus exposure and HLA in healthy donors. The study ran its PCR with 60 Vbeta and 13 Jbeta primers. Profiled with immunoSEQ multiplex PCR; TCRdb holds only in-frame clones, not every one. This sample has some 250,000 clones, with around 80% found just once. The sequenced sample consisted of PBMCs. The receptor set was obtained from a woman aged 40 to 55 in good health and CMV-seropositive.

This chain uses TRBV7-2 with TRBJ1-1, with 7 bases fitting TRBD1. CDR3 length equals 15 residues. CDR1 and CDR2 from the germline V gene are SGHTA and FQGNSA. V gave up 5 bases and J gave up 2 bases; unmatched junction bases: 8. CDR3 region: CASSPRQGGNTEAFF. The CDR3, as DNA: TGTGCCAGCAGCCCCCGTCAGGGGGGAAACACTGAAGCTTTCTTT.

This clone was counted once. This chain connects TRBV7-2 to TRBJ1-2; TRBD1 matches 9 bases. Germline CDR1 reads SGHTA; CDR2 reads FQGNSA. This CDR3 is built from 15 residues. V shed 5 bases and J 3 bases; nucleotides not matched to a gene: 7. CDR3 DNA sequence: TGTGCCAGCAGCAACACAGGGGGCAGGGACTATGGCTACACCTTC. Translation gives CASSNTGGRDYGYTF. The full variable domain, its missing parts supplied by reference TRBV7-2 and TRBJ1-2, is GAGVSQSPSNKVTEKGKDVELRCDPISGHTALYWYRQSLGQGLEFLIYFQGNSAPDKSGLPSDRFSAERTGGSVSTLTIQRTQQEDSAVYLCASSNTGGRDYGYTFGSGTRLTVV.

This chain joins TRBV7-2 and TRBJ2-5, with a weak D call TRBD1 (6 bases). Per the germline V gene, CDR1 is SGHTA and CDR2 is FQGNSA. The CDR3 is made up of 14 amino acids. The V gene lost 2 bases and the J gene lost 2 bases, with 9 bases spanning the gap. The CDR3 spells CASSLQGRQETQYF. In DNA form, the CDR3 reads TGTGCCAGCAGCTTACAGGGGAGACAAGAGACCCAGTACTTC.

J is TRBJ2-7 and V is TRBV2; tentatively, D is TRBD1 (6 bases). The CDR3 length is 14 residues. V lost 3 bases to trimming and J lost 0 bases, with 9 bases between them. Germline V lookup: CDR1 SNHLY, CDR2 FYNNEI. The CDR3 is CASSDAGVSYEQYF. The CDR3 DNA is TGTGCCAGCAGTGACGCAGGGGTCTCCTACGAGCAGTACTTC. The whole variable domain, filled in from reference TRBV2 and TRBJ2-7, reads EPEVTQTPSHQVTQMGQEVILRCVPISNHLYFYWYRQILGQKVEFLVSFYNNEISEKSEIFDDQFSVERPDGSNFTLKIRSTKLEDSAMYFCASSDAGVSYEQYFGPGTRLTVT.

The chain recombines TRBV30 with TRBJ1-6; maybe TRBD1 (5 bases). Germline-derived CDR1 and CDR2 are GTSNPN and SVGIG (reference sequence). This CDR3 is built from 14 residues. The V end lost 4 bases, the J end lost 9 bases, and 16 bases lay between the germline ends. CDR3 amino acids: CAWMQGTSGSPLHF. The CDR3, as DNA: TGTGCCTGGATGCAGGGAACTTCTGGTTCACCCCTCCACTTT.

The rearrangement joins TRBV4-3 to TRBJ1-3; the D gene is possibly TRBD1 (6 bases). The CDR3 extends over 17 amino acids. V lost 0 bases to trimming and J lost 4 bases, with 16 bases between them. CDR1 is LGHNA, CDR2 YSLEER, per germline. The DNA of the CDR3 is TGCGCCAGCAGCCAAGATCGGGGGGCTACAAGGGGAAACACCATATATTTT. It translates to CASSQDRGATRGNTIYF.

V is TRBV15 and J is TRBJ1-1, with a tentative D call TRBD1 (6 bases). The CDR3 is 14 amino acids. Per germline, CDR1 LNHNV and CDR2 YYDKDF (reference sequence). Trimming pared 5 bases from V and 8 bases from J, leaving 18 bases between. The CDR3 DNA reads TGTGCCACCAGCCGCGGAAGGGGGACGGGGGAAGCTTTCTTT. This sequence encodes CATSRGRGTGEAFF.

The CDR3 DNA is TGTGCCAGCAGCTGTAGCGGGCCGATCGGATACAATGAGCAGTTCTTC. It translates to CASSCSGPIGYNEQFF. The V and J genes are TRBV12-1 and TRBJ2-1; whether TRBD2, the table's D call, matches the DNA was not checked. TRBV12-1 is noted as a pseudogene. This CDR3 has 16 amino acids.

The chain recombines TRBV18 with TRBJ2-1, with 9 bases that match TRBD1. The germline V gene encodes CDR1 KGHSH and CDR2 LQKENI. Trimming took 3 bases from V and 3 from J; bases not matched to a gene: 6. CDR3 length: 16 residues. The CDR3 protein is CASSPRAGQGYNEQFF. The DNA of the CDR3 is TGTGCCAGCTCACCCCGAGCGGGACAGGGCTACAATGAGCAGTTCTTC.

The rearrangement joins TRBV7-8 to TRBJ1-4; weak D call: TRBD1 (5 bases). The CDR3 sequence is 16 residues long. The V and J ends lost 5 bases and 3 bases respectively, with 16 bases between them. Germline assignment: CDR1 SGHVS and CDR2 FQNEAQ. CDR3 in DNA: TGTGCCAGCAGCACCCAAAAACAGGCTCCTAATGAAAAACTGTTTTTT. Residues: CASSTQKQAPNEKLFF.

In its sample, this clone was seen once. The chain recombines TRBV2 with TRBJ2-7; 7 bases align to TRBD2. V was pared by 0 bases and J by 5 bases, with 13 bases of the junction left unmatched. Germline CDR1 is SNHLY and CDR2 is FYNNEI. CDR3 length: 17 amino acids. The CDR3 bases are TGTGCCAGCAGTGAAGCTGGGGGGAGGGCCTACGGGCACGAGCAGTACTTC. Residues: CASSEAGGRAYGHEQYF.

J is TRBJ1-4 and V is TRBV6-6, with 7 bases matching TRBD1. Germline loops: CDR1 MNHNY, CDR2 SVGAGI (reference sequence). V lost 2 bases, J lost 9 bases, and 6 bases stayed unmatched. The CDR3 has 14 residues. The CDR3 DNA follows: TGTGCCAGCAGTTACCAACTACAGGGGCAAAAACTGTTTTTT. Its translation is CASSYQLQGQKLFF.

As regards this clone: One junction end does not reproduce the germline sequence, and a read error may be involved. This sequence joins TRBV7-9 and TRBJ1-4, with 12 bases identical to TRBD1. There are 19 residues in the CDR3. Germline V gene lookup returns CDR1 SEHNR and CDR2 FQNEAQ (reference sequence). In DNA form, the CDR3 reads TGTTCCAGCAGCTCTCCCCCCGGGACAGGGGGCCTGGCTAATGAAAAACTGTTTTTT. Protein product: CSSSSPPGTGGLANEKLFF.

V and J are TRBV5-1 and TRBJ1-2, with TRBD1 matching over 10 bases. The CDR3 sequence is 15 residues long. The germline CDR1 and CDR2 sequences are SGHRS and YFSETQ. The V gene end was trimmed by 0 bases and the J gene end by 6 bases; junction bases not matched to a gene: 5. The DNA of the CDR3 is TGCGCCAGCAGCTTGGGCGGGACAGGGGTCGATGGCTACACCTTC. As protein: CASSLGGTGVDGYTF.

In DNA, the CDR3 is TGTGCCAGCGCTCGCCTAGCGGGAGTGGGGACAGATACGCAGTATTTT. Its translation: CASARLAGVGTDTQYF. V is TRBV11-2 and J is TRBJ2-3; 10 bases are shared with TRBD2. V lost 8 bases and J lost 3; bases outside the gene matches: 11. Germline CDR1 SGHAT, CDR2 FQNNGV. CDR3 size: 16 residues.

The chain joins TRBV5-6 to TRBJ2-7; a weak D match, TRBD2 (6 bases). Deletions cut 0 bases from V and 5 bases from J, with 12 bases between. Germline assignment: CDR1 SGHDT and CDR2 YYEEEE. This CDR3 region has 14 residues. The chain's CDR3 is CASSLEGRGNEQYF. The CDR3 DNA sequence: TGTGCCAGCAGCTTGGAAGGCCGGGGGAACGAGCAGTACTTC.

This clone was seen more than once but under ten times. CDR3 bases: TGTGCCAGTAGTATAAGGAACATGGCGGGGGAAGCTTTCTTT. It encodes CASSIRNMAGEAFF. The chain combines TRBV19 with TRBJ1-1; D remains ambiguous. Trimming shortened V by 2 bases and J by 8 bases, and 15 bases separated the two germline ends. The CDR3 has 14 residues. CDR1 is LNHDA and CDR2 is SQIVND in the germline V gene (reference sequence).

This clone has a single count. The V call is TRBV6-6, the J call TRBJ2-7; 8 bases are a match to TRBD2. The CDR3 totals 14 residues. The trim removed 7 bases at V and 4 bases at J, leaving 9 bases unmatched. The germline V gene encodes CDR1 MNHNY and CDR2 SVGAGI (reference sequence). The CDR3: CASNPAGGRYEQYF. For the CDR3, the DNA is TGTGCCAGCAACCCGGCGGGGGGCCGGTACGAGCAGTACTTC.

V is TRBV6-5 and J is TRBJ1-4, with TRBD1 identical over 9 bases. V lost 6 bases, J lost 5 bases, and 4 bases stayed unmatched. The CDR3 consists of 14 residues. The germline V gene encodes CDR1 MNHEY and CDR2 SVGAGI. The CDR3 coding sequence is TGTGCCAGCAGCCCTGACAGGGGGAATGAAAAACTGTTTTTT. Amino acid sequence: CASSPDRGNEKLFF.

This clone appeared a single time. The J gene is TRBJ1-6, the V gene TRBV7-6; 9 nucleotides align to TRBD1. J lost 8 bases, V lost 5 bases, and 10 bases had no gene match. Germline lookup yields CDR1 SGHVS and CDR2 FNYEAQ. The CDR3 totals 16 residues. Written as DNA, the CDR3 is TGTGCCAGCAGCCTCACGACAGGGGGGTGGGATTCACCCCTCCACTTT. It yields the protein CASSLTTGGWDSPLHF.

The chain links TRBV9 to TRBJ2-2; D is uncertain. The germline V gene has CDR1 SGDLS and CDR2 YYNGEE. The CDR3 runs to 14 residues. Trimming pared 4 bases from V and 8 bases from J, leaving 15 bases between. The CDR3 here is CASSPPILRGELFF. The CDR3 DNA is TGTGCCAGCAGCCCCCCCATCTTGCGGGGGGAGCTGTTTTTT. The full variable domain, with the rest looked up from reference TRBV9 and TRBJ2-2, is DSGVTQTPKHLITATGQRVTLRCSPRSGDLSVYWYQQSLDQGLQFLIQYYNGEERAKGNILERFSAQQFPDLHSELNLSSLELGDSALYFCASSPPILRGELFFGEGSRLTVL.

CDR3 region: CAISTGGEPNEKLFF. The CDR3 coding sequence is TGTGCCATCAGTACGGGAGGGGAACCCAATGAAAAACTGTTTTTT. The J gene is TRBJ1-4, the V gene TRBV10-3, with D possibly being TRBD1 (5 bases). The length of the CDR3 is 15 residues. CDR1 ENHRY and CDR2 SYGVKD come from the germline V gene. Trimming took off 5 bases at V and 5 bases at J, with 15 bases between the two ends.

This clone was counted once. This chain joins TRBV7-6 and TRBJ2-3; D gene ambiguous. Looked up from germline, CDR1 is SGHVS and CDR2 is FNYEAQ. The CDR3 is 16 amino acids. Trimming stripped 3 bases from V and 4 bases from J, with 17 bases between. The CDR3: CASSFPRLIDPDTQYF. DNA for the CDR3: TGTGCCAGCAGCTTCCCCCGACTCATAGACCCAGATACGCAGTATTTT.

This sequence joins TRBV2 and TRBJ2-2; no clear D gene. In germline, CDR1 is SNHLY, CDR2 FYNNEI. Trimming took off 6 bases at V and 4 bases at J, with 9 bases between the two ends. The CDR3 length is 13 residues. The CDR3 loop reads CASSSDGTGELFF. In DNA, the CDR3 is TGTGCCAGCAGCAGCGATGGCACCGGGGAGCTGTTTTTT.

The V call is TRBV10-3, the J call TRBJ2-1; 11 nucleotides line up with TRBD2. J gave up 7 bases and V 11 bases, and 7 bases lay outside the gene matches. The CDR3 totals 13 residues. Germline assignment: CDR1 ENHRY and CDR2 SYGVKD. CDR3 nucleotides: TGTGCCTCCGGGACTAGCGGAGGTAATGAGCAGTTCTTC. It translates to CASGTSGGNEQFF.